This T cell receptor (beta chain) was identified in a study of Graves' ophthalmopathy and Graves' hyperthyroidism. Study-wide points: Most clonotypes expanded in thyroid above 0.001 frequency were present in blood too.

On this clonotype: No antigen is known for it. An end of the junction differs from the germline gene, which may be a read error.

Newly diagnosed, the hyperthyroidism patients had under 2 months' duration and were aged 18 to 65. Clinical symptoms, serum thyroxine, TRAb, thyroid ultrasound and orbital computed tomography were relied on for diagnosis. Using RNA transcripts, the TCR beta CDR3 regions were amplified. An initial RT-PCR round employing HTBI primers preceded a second-round multiplex PCR. Each CDR3 protein is one row after TCRdb ran MiXCR on the multiplex PCR reads. The sample shows about 1.1 million distinct CDR3 sequences, about two fifths of them seen only once. The sequence was obtained from an adult man with Graves' hyperthyroidism. Sequenced material: peripheral blood or thyroid tissue (not recorded which).

CDR3 loop: CASSYPDFTYEQYF. CDR3 nucleotides: TGTGCCAGCAGTTACCCGGACTTTACCTACGAGCAGTACTTC. V and J are TRBV10-3 and TRBJ2-7, with a tentative D call TRBD2 (5 bases). The CDR3 totals 14 residues. Germline assignment: CDR1 ENHRY and CDR2 SYGVKD.